This T cell receptor beta chain was profiled in a study of a mutant IDH1 vaccine in newly diagnosed glioma. The time point denotes: week 35, safety follow-up. Alongside topical imiquimod, each dose of vaccine comprised 300 ug of mutant IDH1 20-mer peptide. Assay: immunoSEQ multiplex PCR; the TCRdb copy retains only in-frame clones and omits some. In the table there are about 32,000 clones, roughly 80% of which are singletons. This clone was seen more than once but under ten times. The antigen remains unidentified. The germline V gene has CDR1 MNHNS and CDR2 SASEGT. Deletions cut 9 bases from V and 7 bases from J, with 19 bases between. This CDR3 has 14 residues.

The sequence was obtained from a woman between 18 and 30 years old with glioma. V is TRBV6-1 and J is TRBJ1-5; D is unclear. The sequencing used PBMCs, collected from a glioma patient whose treatment included an IDH1 peptide vaccine. The CDR3 DNA is TGTGCCAGTTCCTATGCGGGGTTGGGACAGCCCCAGCATTTT. Translation: CASSYAGLGQPQHF.